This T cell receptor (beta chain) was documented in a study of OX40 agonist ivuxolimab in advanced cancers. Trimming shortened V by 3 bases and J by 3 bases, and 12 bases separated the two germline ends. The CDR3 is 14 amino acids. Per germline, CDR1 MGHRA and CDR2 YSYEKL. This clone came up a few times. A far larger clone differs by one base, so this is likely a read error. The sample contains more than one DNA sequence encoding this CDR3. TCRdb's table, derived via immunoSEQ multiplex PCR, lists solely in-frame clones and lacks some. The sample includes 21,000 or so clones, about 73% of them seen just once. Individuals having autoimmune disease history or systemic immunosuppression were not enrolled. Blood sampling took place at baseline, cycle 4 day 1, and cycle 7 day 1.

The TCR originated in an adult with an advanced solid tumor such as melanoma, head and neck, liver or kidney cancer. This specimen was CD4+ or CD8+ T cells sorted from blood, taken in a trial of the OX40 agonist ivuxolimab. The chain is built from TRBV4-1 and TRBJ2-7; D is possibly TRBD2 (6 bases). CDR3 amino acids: CASSQQEGGYEQYF. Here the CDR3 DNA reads TGCGCCAGCAGCCAGCAAGAGGGAGGCTACGAGCAGTACTTC.